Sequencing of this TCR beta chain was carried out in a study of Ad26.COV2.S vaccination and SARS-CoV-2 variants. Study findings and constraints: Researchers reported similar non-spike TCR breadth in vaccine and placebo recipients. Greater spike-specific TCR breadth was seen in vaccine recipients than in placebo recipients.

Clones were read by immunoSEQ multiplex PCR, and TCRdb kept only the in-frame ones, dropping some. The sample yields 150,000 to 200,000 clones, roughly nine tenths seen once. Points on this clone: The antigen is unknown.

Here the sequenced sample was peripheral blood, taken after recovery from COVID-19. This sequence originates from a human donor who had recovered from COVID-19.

The CDR3 is CASSKLPYGYTF. The CDR3 DNA reads as TGTGCCAGCAGTAAACTCCCATATGGCTACACCTTC. V and J are TRBV6-5 and TRBJ1-2; D remains ambiguous. CDR1 is MNHEY and CDR2 is SVGAGI in the germline V gene. V lost 5 bases, J lost 5 bases, and 9 bases lay in between. The CDR3 covers 12 residues.